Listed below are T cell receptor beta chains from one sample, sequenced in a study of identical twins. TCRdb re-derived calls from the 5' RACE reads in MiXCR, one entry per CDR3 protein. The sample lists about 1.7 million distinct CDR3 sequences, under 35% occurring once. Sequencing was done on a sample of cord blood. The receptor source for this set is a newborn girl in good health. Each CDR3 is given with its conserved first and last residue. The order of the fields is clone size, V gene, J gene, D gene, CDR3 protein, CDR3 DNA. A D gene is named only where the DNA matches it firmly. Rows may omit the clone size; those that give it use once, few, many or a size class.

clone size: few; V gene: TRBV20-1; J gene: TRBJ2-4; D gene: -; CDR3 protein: CSAPPGQPKNIQYF; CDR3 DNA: TGCAGTGCTCCACCCGGACAGCCCAAAAACATTCAGTACTTC
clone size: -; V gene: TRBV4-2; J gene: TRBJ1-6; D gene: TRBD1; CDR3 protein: CASSQDMGRGGSPLHF; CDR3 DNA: TGTGCCAGCAGCCAAGATATGGGCAGGGGGGGTTCACCCCTCCACTTT
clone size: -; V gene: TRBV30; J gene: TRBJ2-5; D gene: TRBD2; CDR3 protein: CAWSRGLGQETQYF; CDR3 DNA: TGTGCCTGGAGCCGGGGACTAGGCCAAGAGACCCAGTACTTC
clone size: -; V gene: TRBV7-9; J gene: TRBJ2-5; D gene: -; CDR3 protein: CASSSAGRHWDILYF; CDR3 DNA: TGTGCCAGCAGCTCAGCAGGCCGCCACTGGGACATTCTGTACTTC
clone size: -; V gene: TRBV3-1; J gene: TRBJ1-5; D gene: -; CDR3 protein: CASSSPGLNQPQHF; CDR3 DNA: TGTGCCAGCAGCTCACCGGGGCTAAACCAGCCCCAGCATTTT
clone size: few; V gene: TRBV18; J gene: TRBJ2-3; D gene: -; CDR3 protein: CASSPVGGADTQYF; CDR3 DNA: TGTGCCAGCTCACCCGTCGGGGGCGCAGATACGCAGTATTTT
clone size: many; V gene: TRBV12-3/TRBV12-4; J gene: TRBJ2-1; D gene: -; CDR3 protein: CASSLWESDNEQFF; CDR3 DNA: TGTGCCAGCAGTTTATGGGAGTCCGACAATGAGCAGTTCTTC
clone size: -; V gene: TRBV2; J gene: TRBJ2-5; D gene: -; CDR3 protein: CASGLRGRMETQYF; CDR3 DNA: TGTGCCAGCGGACTTAGGGGACGGATGGAGACCCAGTACTTC
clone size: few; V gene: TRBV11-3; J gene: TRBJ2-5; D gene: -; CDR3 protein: CASSLSSDDFQETQYF; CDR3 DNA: TGTGCCAGCAGCTTGTCCTCCGACGACTTCCAAGAGACCCAGTACTTC
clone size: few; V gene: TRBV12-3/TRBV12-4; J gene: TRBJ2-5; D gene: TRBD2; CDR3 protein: CASSLVSGGYERYF; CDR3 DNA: TGTGCCAGCAGTTTAGTTAGCGGGGGTTACGAGCGGTACTTC
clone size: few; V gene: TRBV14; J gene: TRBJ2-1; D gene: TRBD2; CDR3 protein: CASSQMTSGFSNEQFF; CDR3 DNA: TGTGCCAGCAGCCAAATGACTAGCGGGTTCTCCAATGAGCAGTTCTTC
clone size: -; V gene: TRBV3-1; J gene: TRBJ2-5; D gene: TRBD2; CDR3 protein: CASISLAGRGRGETQYF; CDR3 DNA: TGTGCCAGCATATCCCTAGCGGGAAGAGGTAGAGGAGAGACCCAGTACTTC
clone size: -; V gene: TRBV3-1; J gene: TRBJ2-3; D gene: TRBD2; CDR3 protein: CASSRQTSGRTDTQYF; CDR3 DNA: TGTGCCAGCAGCCGGCAGACTAGCGGGAGGACAGATACGCAGTATTTT
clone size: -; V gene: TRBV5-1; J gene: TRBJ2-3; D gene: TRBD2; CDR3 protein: CASSLTLAGARDTQYF; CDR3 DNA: TGCGCCAGCAGCCTCACTCTAGCGGGGGCGAGGGATACGCAGTATTTT
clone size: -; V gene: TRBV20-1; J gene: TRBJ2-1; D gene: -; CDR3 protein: CSASPTVYNEQFF; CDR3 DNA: TGCAGTGCTAGCCCAACCGTCTACAATGAGCAGTTCTTC
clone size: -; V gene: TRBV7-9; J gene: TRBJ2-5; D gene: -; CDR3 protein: CASSLWQDRQETQYF; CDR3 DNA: TGTGCCAGCAGCTTATGGCAGGACAGACAAGAGACCCAGTACTTC
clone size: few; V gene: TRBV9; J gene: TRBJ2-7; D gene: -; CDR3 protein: CASSVGPGDRPAGEQYF; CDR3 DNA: TGTGCCAGCAGCGTAGGGCCTGGTGACAGGCCAGCAGGCGAGCAGTACTTC
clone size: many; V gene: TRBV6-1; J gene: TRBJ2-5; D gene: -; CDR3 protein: CASSEGYQETQYF; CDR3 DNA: TGTGCCAGCAGTGAGGGATACCAAGAGACCCAGTACTTC